The present T cell receptor beta chain was sequenced within a study of cytomegalovirus exposure and HLA in healthy donors. Study-wide results and limits: Reported performance of the classifier showed diagnosis of cytomegalovirus status with high specificity and sensitivity. Rarity marked most TCR sequences, yet some public TCRs occurred in many donors. Researchers reported that a few CMV-associated chains were confirmed in vitro as CMV antigen-specific. The study recorded 160 or so TCR beta chains that were cytomegalovirus-associated.

The CDR3 contains 13 residues. V lost 7 bases and J lost 4, with 14 bases in between. Germline assignment: CDR1 SGHNT and CDR2 YYREEE (reference sequence). The table came from immunoSEQ multiplex PCR; TCRdb's copy has only in-frame clones and leaves some out. The table shows about 160,000 clones, with about nine tenths occurring only once. Remarks on this clone: Antigen unknown.

The sequence came from a woman younger than 30 in good health and CMV-seropositive. This rearrangement joins TRBV5-4 to TRBJ1-2; the D gene is possibly TRBD1 (5 bases). The sample taken for sequencing was PBMCs. Here the CDR3 DNA reads TGTGCCAGCGGGCGGGACCGCCCCTATGGCTACACCTTC. It specifies CASGRDRPYGYTF.